Detailed here is one T cell receptor (beta chain). The data derive from a study of tumour-infiltrating T cells in Burkitt lymphoma. On the study more broadly: Overall and progression-free survival were predicted by productive clonality.

Assay used: immunoSEQ multiplex PCR; TCRdb lists only in-frame clones, some missing. The table shows some 9,200 clones, with approximately 60% occurring only once. Germline V CDR1 and CDR2: SNHLY, FYNNEI. V gave up 2 bases and J gave up 0 bases, with 13 bases separating them. CDR3 size: 16 residues. The sequenced sample consisted of tumor tissue. This chain joins TRBV2 and TRBJ1-1, with D possibly matching TRBD1 (5 bases). The clonotype originates from a human donor with diffuse large B-cell lymphoma. The CDR3 DNA is TGTGCCAGCAGTGAACGAGAGGGGCCGGTGAACACTGAAGCTTTCTTT. This gives the protein CASSEREGPVNTEAFF.